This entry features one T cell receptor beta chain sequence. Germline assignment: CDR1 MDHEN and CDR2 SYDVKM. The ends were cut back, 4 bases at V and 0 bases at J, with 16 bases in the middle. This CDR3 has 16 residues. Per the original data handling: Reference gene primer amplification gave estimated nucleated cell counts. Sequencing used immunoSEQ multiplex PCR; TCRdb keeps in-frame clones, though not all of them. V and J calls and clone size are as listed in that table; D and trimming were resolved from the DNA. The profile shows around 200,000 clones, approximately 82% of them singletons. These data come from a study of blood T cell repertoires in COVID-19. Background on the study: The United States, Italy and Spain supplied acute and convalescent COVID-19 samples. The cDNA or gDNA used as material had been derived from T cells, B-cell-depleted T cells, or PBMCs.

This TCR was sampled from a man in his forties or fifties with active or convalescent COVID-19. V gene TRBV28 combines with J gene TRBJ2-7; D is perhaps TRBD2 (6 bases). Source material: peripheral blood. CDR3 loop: CASSSPAGKSSYEQYF. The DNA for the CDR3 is TGTGCCAGCAGTTCTCCGGCGGGGAAGAGCTCCTACGAGCAGTACTTC. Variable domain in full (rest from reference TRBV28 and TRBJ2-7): DVKVTQSSRYLVKRTGEKVFLECVQDMDHENMFWYRQDPGLGLRLIYFSYDVKMKEKGDIPEGYSVSREKKERFSLILESASTNQTSMYLCASSSPAGKSSYEQYFGPGTRLTVT.